The 3 T cell receptor beta chains given below trace back to one sample, sequenced in a study of blood T cell repertoires in COVID-19. Assay used: immunoSEQ multiplex PCR; TCRdb lists only in-frame clones, some missing. The data contain about 70,000 clones, around 91% of them singletons. Sequenced material: peripheral blood. Receptors originate from a human donor in a cohort sampled during active COVID-19.

The rearrangement joins TRBV25-1 to TRBJ1-3; D unclear. V shed 2 bases and J shed 2 bases, with 7 bases lying between them. Germline V CDR1 and CDR2: MGHDK, SYGVNS. The CDR3 covers 14 residues. The CDR3 protein is CASSEEETGNTIYF. The CDR3 DNA reads TGTGCCAGCAGTGAAGAGGAGACTGGAAACACCATATATTTT.

The rearrangement joins TRBV9 to TRBJ2-7, with a possible D match to TRBD2 (5 bases). Between the trimmed V and J ends, which lost 0 bases and 3 bases, there was a span of 10 bases. CDR3 length: 14 residues. Germline CDR1 and CDR2: SGDLS and YYNGEE. CDR3 region: CASSVGGIGYEQYF. CDR3 coding DNA: TGTGCCAGCAGCGTAGGAGGGATCGGCTACGAGCAGTACTTC.

The chain couples TRBV27 to TRBJ2-7; TRBD1 matches at 7 bases. The CDR3 has 11 residues. J gave up 3 bases and V 8 bases, and 1 base lay outside the gene matches. Germline CDR1 reads MNHEY; CDR2 reads SMNVEV (reference sequence). The chain's CDR3 is CASGQVYEQYF. CDR3 bases: TGTGCCAGCGGACAGGTCTACGAGCAGTACTTC.